The present T cell receptor (beta chain) was sequenced within a study of blood T cell repertoires in COVID-19. At the level of the study: Spain, Italy and the United States supplied samples that represented acute and convalescent COVID-19.

Germline assignment: CDR1 SGHVS and CDR2 FQNEAQ. The V segment lost 5 bases and the J segment 8 bases; nucleotides outside the gene matches: 7. The CDR3 is made up of 13 amino acids. Original data processing: Amplification from reference gene primers served as the basis for estimated nucleated cell counts. The table came from immunoSEQ multiplex PCR; TCRdb's copy has only in-frame clones and leaves some out. The V and J calls and clone size come from that table; D and trimming were worked out from the DNA. The sample contains 250,000 to 300,000 clones, under 90% of which appear only once. Cohort placement rested on clinical history that participants reported themselves. Recovery meant two consecutive negative NP/OP PCR tests, professional clearance, or resolved symptoms.

This receptor was identified in an older woman who had recovered from COVID-19. The genes are TRBV7-8 and TRBJ1-2; 8 positions match TRBD1. The specimen sequenced was PBMCs or T cells enriched from blood (not recorded which). In nucleotides, the CDR3 is TGTGCCAGCAGCCCCCGGACAGGGTGGGGCTACACCTTC. This gives the protein CASSPRTGWGYTF.